This T cell receptor beta chain was captured by sequencing in a study of blood T cell repertoires in COVID-19. Study overall: Acute and convalescent COVID-19 specimens originated in the United States, Italy and Spain. PBMCs, B-cell-depleted T cells, or T cells were the source of the cDNA or gDNA that made up the material.

Germline V gene lookup returns CDR1 MDHEN and CDR2 SYDVKM. This CDR3 is 14 amino acids long. Trimming at V came to 7 bases and at J to 7 bases, leaving 9 bases not matched to a gene. In the study's own analysis: From reference gene primer amplification, estimates of nucleated cell counts were derived. Profiling relied on immunoSEQ multiplex PCR, and the TCRdb table lists in-frame clones only, not all of them. The DNA gave D and trimming, while V, J and clone size come from that table. The sample consists of approximately 9,600 clones, roughly nine tenths of them appearing once. The sample taken for sequencing was peripheral blood. The gene calls are TRBV28 and TRBJ1-4, with 7 bases lining up with TRBD1. This clonotype was obtained from a human donor in a cohort sampled during active COVID-19. CDR3: CASKLGGVGEKLFF. The CDR3, as DNA: TGTGCCAGCAAACTAGGGGGCGTAGGTGAAAAACTGTTTTTT.